This T cell receptor (beta chain) was identified during a study of blood T cell repertoires in COVID-19. Study details: From T cells, B-cell-depleted T cells, or PBMCs came the material, which was cDNA or gDNA.

Study processing details: Estimation of nucleated cell counts relied on the amplification of reference gene primers. The protocol was immunoSEQ multiplex PCR, while the TCRdb copy is restricted to in-frame clones and leaves out a portion. The DNA gave D and trimming, while V, J and clone size come from that table. The data show 200,000 to 300,000 clones, over 80% seen once. V shed 3 bases and J 2 bases; nucleotides not matched to a gene: 11. Germline V CDR1 and CDR2: WNHNN, SYGVQD (reference sequence). The CDR3 length is 18 residues. Sequenced input: peripheral blood. This sequence joins TRBV10-1 and TRBJ2-7; TRBD2 matches at 12 bases. This receptor was obtained from a woman aged 60 to 75 with active or convalescent COVID-19. For the CDR3, the DNA is TGCGCCAGCAGTGATGGGACTAGCGGGCCTAAGGGGCCCTACGAGCAGTACTTC. Encoded protein: CASSDGTSGPKGPYEQYF.